This T cell receptor beta chain was retrieved from a study of cytomegalovirus exposure and HLA in healthy donors (dated by TCRdb to about 2017). Background for the entire study: A later analysis indicated that the 130 or so validation repertoires were generated on the platform also employed for the 670 or so repertoires of the first cohort. The study combined high-throughput TCR immunosequencing, statistical association of individual TCRs with disease status, and machine learning to predict cytomegalovirus infection status. The study was designed to test whether signatures of past pathogen exposure could be identified by cataloging public T cell receptors. In addition to the first cohort of around 670 subjects, a separate validation cohort of approximately 110 different subjects was used.

Regarding this clone: Its antigen is unknown. Base qualities are missing; no much larger clone stands one base away.

The library was made by the immunoSEQ multiplex PCR assay. The authors processed their data as follows. A statistical classification framework was built to diagnose cytomegalovirus status from the catalog of TCR beta chain sequences. Sourced from immuneACCESS, this table was stored by TCRdb with only in-frame sequences that have V and J called. A share of the clones is absent; for the studies checked, an unresolved V gene accounts for under half, and the remainder has no known explanation. Clone size and the V and J calls come from that table; the DNA yielded D and trimming. This sample gives over 200,000 clones in total; approximately 87% of them show up just once. The ten largest clones add up to about 6% of the sample. The donors belonged to the validation cohort of around 120 subjects, which was separate from the roughly 700-subject first cohort. The germline V end is reduced by 4 bases and the J end by 3 bases; junction bases left unmatched: 5. According to the germline V gene (reference sequence), CDR1 reads MNHEY and CDR2 reads SMNVEV. From cysteine to phenylalanine, the CDR3 is 15 amino acids long. This entry keeps only the CDR3 DNA: 45 bases, framed from base 1.

Here is what the overall study found, with its caveats: A few of the identified cytomegalovirus-associated TCR beta chains were confirmed in vitro to be specific for cytomegalovirus antigens. A later analysis had no HLA typing for the validation cohort, so co-occurrence there was scored across all 120 repertoires. Subsequent analysis determined that TCRs grouped into clusters in the first cohort also showed a tendency toward co-occurrence across the 120 validation repertoires, and approximately 93% of cluster scores exceeded 0. Across donors, most TCR sequences were observed very rarely, whereas some public TCRs were present in many individuals. According to the authors, the approach could potentially be generalized to other disease states and immunological phenotypes. Cytomegalovirus status was reported to be diagnosed by the classifier with high specificity and sensitivity in both the original and validation cohorts. In the study, approximately 150 TCR beta chains were listed as associated with cytomegalovirus.

Recombination linked TRBV27 to TRBJ1-4; the central 7 bases match TRBD1. Sequencing was done on a sample of PBMCs. This TCR was recovered from a young woman in good health and CMV-seronegative. DNA sequence: TGTGCCAGCAGTTCGGAGGGGGCAGCTAATGAAAAACTGTTTTTT. Its amino acids are CASSSEGAANEKLFF.